The sequence of this TCR beta chain was determined in a study of cytomegalovirus exposure and HLA in healthy donors. Whole-study findings and limits: Association with HLA alleles at 0.05 false discovery rate was found for 15,000 to 20,000 TCR beta sequences in a later analysis.

Notes on this clone: Its antigen is unidentified.

CDR3 length: 14 residues. Unmatched junction bases numbered 5, after V lost 4 bases and J lost 2 bases. The germline V gene has CDR1 KGHSH and CDR2 LQKENI. It was with 60 Vbeta and 13 Jbeta primers that the PCR ran. Only in-frame clones appear in the TCRdb table, and some are missing; sequencing was by immunoSEQ multiplex PCR. In the table there are under 150,000 clones, 73% of which are singletons. Although they were nominally healthy when sampled, donors likely had unrecorded immune exposures. The clonotype comes from a human donor in good health. The chain couples TRBV18 to TRBJ2-7; 7 nucleotides match TRBD1. Sample: PBMCs. CDR3 nucleotide sequence: TGTGCCAGCTCACTACGGACAGGAGCCTACGAGCAGTACTTC. Amino acid sequence: CASSLRTGAYEQYF.